The 13 T cell receptor beta chains listed next were all sequenced from one sample in a study of T cells after yellow fever vaccination. TCRdb reprocessed the 5' RACE reads with MiXCR, giving one entry per CDR3 protein. The data hold fewer than 350,000 distinct CDR3 sequences, with 3.5% to 4.5% observed a single time. The source was PBMCs, collected 15 days after the yellow fever booster vaccination. These receptor sequences come from a young man who received the YFV17D yellow fever vaccine.

This clonotype was counted at least ten times. The CDR3 sequence is CASSFQGMGTDTQYF. CDR3 DNA sequence: TGTGCCAGCAGCTTTCAGGGGATGGGCACAGATACGCAGTATTTT. The chain has TRBV5-6 and TRBJ2-3; TRBD1 might be the D (6 bases). This CDR3 has 15 residues. Deletions cut 2 bases from V and 1 base from J, with 11 bases between. Germline V lookup: CDR1 SGHDT, CDR2 YYEEEE.

This clonotype appeared a few times. This chain connects TRBV7-2 to TRBJ2-3; 12 bases line up with TRBD1. CDR3 length: 19 residues. V dropped 2 bases and J dropped 2; count of bases not matched to a gene: 11. CDR1 is SGHTA, CDR2 FQGNSA, per germline. The CDR3 here is CASSLPGTGGPFSTDTQYF. The CDR3 DNA follows: TGTGCCAGCAGCTTACCAGGGACAGGGGGCCCATTCTCCACAGATACGCAGTATTTT.

J is TRBJ1-5 and V is TRBV7-2; possibly TRBD1 for D (6 bases). The V end lost 5 bases, the J end lost 6 bases, and 20 bases lay between the germline ends. Germline loops: CDR1 SGHTA, CDR2 FQGNSA. The CDR3 loop spans 16 amino acids. The CDR3 region is CASSRSFGGRGQPQHF. CDR3 coding DNA: TGTGCCAGCAGCAGATCATTCGGGGGCCGGGGTCAGCCCCAGCATTTT.

This clonotype was seen at least ten times. The chain links TRBV25-1 to TRBJ2-3, with 7 bases matching TRBD1. The ends lost 2 bases at V and 0 bases at J; junction bases unmatched: 2. The CDR3 loop spans 15 amino acids. The V gene's germline CDR1 is MGHDK and CDR2 SYGVNS. This CDR3 reads CASSEKDRSTDTQYF. The DNA of the CDR3 is TGTGCCAGCAGTGAAAAGGACAGGAGCACAGATACGCAGTATTTT.

The chain couples TRBV5-1 to TRBJ2-1; the match to TRBD2 covers 7 bases. Germline V lookup: CDR1 SGHRS, CDR2 YFSETQ. The CDR3 totals 14 residues. V shed 5 bases, J shed 8 bases, and the junction held 10 bases outside the gene matches. In DNA, the CDR3 is TGCGCCAGCAGAGCGGGACGAAGTCTGGATGAGCAGTTCTTC. Residues: CASRAGRSLDEQFF.

The rearrangement joins TRBV15 to TRBJ2-1; D is possibly TRBD1 (5 bases). Trimming took 2 bases from V and 8 from J, leaving 16 bases between them. The CDR3 spans 15 residues. Germline V gene lookup returns CDR1 LNHNV and CDR2 YYDKDF (reference sequence). The CDR3 loop reads CATSRRVQAEHEQFF. The DNA for the CDR3 is TGTGCCACCAGCAGAAGGGTACAGGCGGAACATGAGCAGTTCTTC.

The chain carries TRBV4-1 and TRBJ1-1; D is ambiguous. The CDR3 spans 13 residues. V lost 0 bases and J lost 10, with 12 bases in between. Germline V lookup: CDR1 MGHRA, CDR2 YSYEKL. The CDR3 coding sequence is TGCGCCAGCAGCCAAGATATGCAGTTAACAGCTTTCTTT. This sequence encodes CASSQDMQLTAFF.

Only a few counts were recorded for this clonotype. CDR3 in amino acids: CASSALEIYEQYF. The CDR3 coding sequence is TGTGCCAGCAGTGCCCTAGAGATTTACGAGCAGTACTTC. This chain joins TRBV6-1 and TRBJ2-7, with unresolved D. V dropped 4 bases and J dropped 4 bases, with 11 bases sitting between them. Germline V CDR1 and CDR2: MNHNS, SASEGT. The CDR3 is 13 residues long.

This rearrangement joins TRBV24-1 to TRBJ2-3; possibly TRBD2 for D (6 bases). CDR1 and CDR2 from the germline V gene are KGHDR and SFDVKD. CDR3 length: 14 residues. Trimming cost V 9 bases and J 6 bases, with 18 bases left between them. Here the CDR3 DNA reads TGTGCCACCGCTTCGGCCGGACTAACGGATACGCAGTATTTT. Protein: CATASAGLTDTQYF.

Details on this clonotype: An end of the junction differs from the germline gene, which may be a read error. This sequence joins TRBV30 and TRBJ2-7, with D tentatively TRBD2 (6 bases). This CDR3 is built from 15 residues. CDR1 and CDR2 (germline): GTSNPN, SVGIG (reference sequence). The CDR3 region is CAYTLNGGASNEQYF. CDR3 coding DNA: TGTGCCTATACGCTGAATGGCGGGGCCTCCAACGAGCAGTACTTC.

The chain couples TRBV12-3 or TRBV12-4 to TRBJ1-6; D perhaps matches TRBD1 (5 bases). This CDR3 contains 15 residues. V lost 5 bases to trimming and J lost 7 bases, with 15 bases between them. DNA of the CDR3: TGTGCCAGCAGTCAAGGGGACCGATTAAATTCACCCCTCCACTTT. Translating it yields CASSQGDRLNSPLHF.

The CDR3 loop is CASSLLQGYYGYTF. In DNA, the CDR3 is TGTGCCAGCAGCTTATTGCAGGGGTACTATGGCTACACCTTC. The V call is TRBV7-2, the J call TRBJ1-2; D is possibly TRBD1 (6 bases). The CDR3 extends over 14 amino acids. V was cut by 2 bases and J by 3 bases, with 10 bases left in between. CDR1 and CDR2 (germline): SGHTA, FQGNSA.

V and J are TRBV5-5 and TRBJ1-5; the D gene is possibly TRBD1 (5 bases). CDR3 length: 15 amino acids. V shed 3 bases and J shed 3 bases, with 13 bases lying between them. Germline V gives CDR1 SGHKS, CDR2 YYEKEE (reference sequence). In DNA form, the CDR3 reads TGTGCCAGCAGCTACGAAGTGGGGACCAATCAGCCCCAGCATTTT. It translates to CASSYEVGTNQPQHF. The variable domain in full, completed from reference TRBV5-5 and TRBJ1-5, reads DAGVTQSPTHLIKTRGQQVTLRCSPISGHKSVSWYQQVLGQGPQFIFQYYEKEERGRGNFPDRFSARQFPNYSSELNVNALLLGDSALYLCASSYEVGTNQPQHFGDGTRLSIL.